This TCR beta chain comes out of a study of cytomegalovirus exposure and HLA in healthy donors. The PCR contained 60 Vbeta and 13 Jbeta primers. The assay was immunoSEQ multiplex PCR, and TCRdb's table has in-frame clones only and misses some. The listing contains approximately 68,000 clones. The V gene lost 2 bases and the J gene lost 3 bases, with 16 bases spanning the gap. There are 16 residues in the CDR3. The V gene's germline CDR1 is SEHNR and CDR2 FQNEAQ (reference sequence). For this clone: Its antigen is as yet unknown.

The study, taken as a whole, reports: Productive status was seen about 90% or about 30% of the time for most TCR beta V segments in an earlier analysis. It emerged from a later analysis that several of the most significant clusters appeared to be linked to common viral pathogens.

The specimen sequenced was PBMCs. The gene calls are TRBV7-9 and TRBJ2-5; D call uncertain. This clonotype was obtained from a female donor in good health and CMV-seropositive. The CDR3 bases are TGTGCCAGCAGCTTATTGTTGGCTCCAGGCAAAGAGACCCAGTACTTC. It yields the protein CASSLLLAPGKETQYF.